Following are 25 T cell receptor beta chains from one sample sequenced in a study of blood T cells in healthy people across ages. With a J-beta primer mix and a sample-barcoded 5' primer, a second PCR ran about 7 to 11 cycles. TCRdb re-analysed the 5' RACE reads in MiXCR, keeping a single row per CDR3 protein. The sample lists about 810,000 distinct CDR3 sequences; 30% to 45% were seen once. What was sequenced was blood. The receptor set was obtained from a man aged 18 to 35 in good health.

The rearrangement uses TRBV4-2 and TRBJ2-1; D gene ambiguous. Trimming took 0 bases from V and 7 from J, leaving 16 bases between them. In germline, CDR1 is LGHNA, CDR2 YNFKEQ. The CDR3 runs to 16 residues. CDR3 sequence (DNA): TGTGCCAGCAGCCAAGAAGTCACGGATCTAGGAAATGAGCAGTTCTTC. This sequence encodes CASSQEVTDLGNEQFF.

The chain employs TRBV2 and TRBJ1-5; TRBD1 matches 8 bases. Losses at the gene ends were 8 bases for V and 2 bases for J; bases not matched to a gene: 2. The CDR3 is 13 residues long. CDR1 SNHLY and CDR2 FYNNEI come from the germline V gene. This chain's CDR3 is CASDRGGNQPQHF. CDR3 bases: TGTGCCAGCGACAGGGGTGGCAATCAGCCCCAGCATTTT.

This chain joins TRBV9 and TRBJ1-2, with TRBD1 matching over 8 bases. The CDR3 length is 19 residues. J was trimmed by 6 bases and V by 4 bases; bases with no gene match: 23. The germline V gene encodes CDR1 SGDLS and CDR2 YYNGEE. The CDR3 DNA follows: TGTGCCAGCAGCCAACAGACAGGGGTCTTCGACTCAAATAGCGATGGCTACACCTTC. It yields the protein CASSQQTGVFDSNSDGYTF.

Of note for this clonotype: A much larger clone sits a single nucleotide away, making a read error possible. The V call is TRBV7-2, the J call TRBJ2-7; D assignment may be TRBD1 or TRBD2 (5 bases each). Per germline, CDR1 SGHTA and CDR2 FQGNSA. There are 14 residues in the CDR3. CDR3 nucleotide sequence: TGTGCGTTAGGGGACGCCCAGCCTTACAATGAGCAGTACTTC. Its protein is CALGDAQPYNEQYF.

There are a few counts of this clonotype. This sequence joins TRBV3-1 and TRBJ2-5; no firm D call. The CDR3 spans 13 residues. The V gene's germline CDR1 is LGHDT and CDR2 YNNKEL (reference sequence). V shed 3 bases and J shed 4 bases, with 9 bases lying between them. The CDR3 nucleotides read TGTGCCAGCAGCCACGGTCGATCAGAGACCCAGTACTTC. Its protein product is CASSHGRSETQYF.

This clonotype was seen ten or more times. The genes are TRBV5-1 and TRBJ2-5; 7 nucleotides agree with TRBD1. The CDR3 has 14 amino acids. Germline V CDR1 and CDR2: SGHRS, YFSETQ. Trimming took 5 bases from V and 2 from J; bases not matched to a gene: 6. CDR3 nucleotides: TGCGCCAGCAGAGCCGGGACAGCACAAGAGACCCAGTACTTC. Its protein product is CASRAGTAQETQYF.

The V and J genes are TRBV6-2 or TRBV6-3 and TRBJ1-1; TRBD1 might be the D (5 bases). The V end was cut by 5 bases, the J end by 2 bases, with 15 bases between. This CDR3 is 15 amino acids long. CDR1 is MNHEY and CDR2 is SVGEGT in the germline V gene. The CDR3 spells CASSPISTVNTEAFF. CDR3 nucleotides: TGTGCCAGCAGTCCCATCTCGACAGTCAACACTGAAGCTTTCTTT.

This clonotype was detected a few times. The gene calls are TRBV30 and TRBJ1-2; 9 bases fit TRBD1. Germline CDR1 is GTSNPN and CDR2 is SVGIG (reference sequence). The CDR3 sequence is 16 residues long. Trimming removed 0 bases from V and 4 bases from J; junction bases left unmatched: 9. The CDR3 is CAWSVMWDRVGYGYTF. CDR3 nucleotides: TGTGCCTGGAGTGTAATGTGGGACAGGGTCGGCTATGGCTACACCTTC.

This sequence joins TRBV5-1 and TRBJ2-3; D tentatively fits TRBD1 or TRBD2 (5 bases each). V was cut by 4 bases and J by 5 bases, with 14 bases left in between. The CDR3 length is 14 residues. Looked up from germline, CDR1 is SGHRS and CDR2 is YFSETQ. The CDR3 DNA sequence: TGCGCCAGCAGCGTGAGAGGGGTGGTAGATACGCAGTATTTT. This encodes CASSVRGVVDTQYF.

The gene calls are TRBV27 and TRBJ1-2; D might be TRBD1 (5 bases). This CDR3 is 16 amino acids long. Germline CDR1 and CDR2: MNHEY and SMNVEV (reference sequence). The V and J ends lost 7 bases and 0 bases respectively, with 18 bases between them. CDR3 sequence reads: CASKARGAGSNYGYTF. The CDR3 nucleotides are TGTGCCAGCAAGGCCCGAGGGGCAGGGTCTAACTATGGCTACACCTTC.

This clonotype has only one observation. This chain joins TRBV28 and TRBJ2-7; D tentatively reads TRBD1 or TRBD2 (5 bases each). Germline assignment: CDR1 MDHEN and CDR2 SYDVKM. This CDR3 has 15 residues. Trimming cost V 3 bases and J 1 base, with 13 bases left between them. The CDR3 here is CASSFGSGPSYEQYF. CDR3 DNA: TGTGCCAGCAGTTTCGGGTCGGGGCCTTCCTACGAGCAGTACTTC.

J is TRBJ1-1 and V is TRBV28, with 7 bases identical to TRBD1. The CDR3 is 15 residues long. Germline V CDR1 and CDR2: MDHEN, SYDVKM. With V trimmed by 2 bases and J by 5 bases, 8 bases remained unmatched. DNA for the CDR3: TGTGCCAGCAGTTTACACTTTCAGGGGGGTACTGAAGCTTTCTTT. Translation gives CASSLHFQGGTEAFF.

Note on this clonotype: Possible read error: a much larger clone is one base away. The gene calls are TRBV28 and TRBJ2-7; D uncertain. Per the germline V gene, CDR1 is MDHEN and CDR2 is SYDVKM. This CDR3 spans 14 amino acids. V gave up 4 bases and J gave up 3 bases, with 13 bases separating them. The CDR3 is CASSWTTELYEQYF. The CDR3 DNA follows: TGTGCCAGCAGTTGGACCACAGAGCTCTACGAGCAGTACTTC. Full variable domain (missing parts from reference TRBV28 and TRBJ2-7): DVKVTQSSRYLVKRTGEKVFLECVQDMDHENMFWYRQDPGLGLRLIYFSYDVKMKEKGDIPEGYSVSREKKERFSLILESASTNQTSMYLCASSWTTELYEQYFGPGTRLTVT.

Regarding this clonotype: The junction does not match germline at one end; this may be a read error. The CDR3 coding sequence is TGTGTCAGCCACAGGGGGGACACCGGGGAGCTGTTTTTT. Its translation: CVSHRGDTGELFF. The rearrangement links TRBV28 to TRBJ2-2; TRBD1 matches 8 bases. The germline gives CDR1 MDHEN, CDR2 SYDVKM. This CDR3 is built from 13 residues.

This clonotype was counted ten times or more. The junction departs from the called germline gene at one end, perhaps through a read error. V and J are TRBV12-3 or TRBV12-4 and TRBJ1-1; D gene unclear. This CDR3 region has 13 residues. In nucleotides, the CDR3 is TGCGCCAGCAGCTTGGGAGGTCCCACTGAAGCTTTCTTT. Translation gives CASSLGGPTEAFF.

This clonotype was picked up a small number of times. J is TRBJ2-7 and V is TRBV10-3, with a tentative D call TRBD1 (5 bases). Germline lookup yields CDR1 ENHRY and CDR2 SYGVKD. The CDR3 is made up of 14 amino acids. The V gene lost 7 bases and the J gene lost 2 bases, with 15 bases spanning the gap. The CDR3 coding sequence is TGTGCCATCACCGAAGGGCAGGGCACCTACGAGCAGTACTTC. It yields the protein CAITEGQGTYEQYF.

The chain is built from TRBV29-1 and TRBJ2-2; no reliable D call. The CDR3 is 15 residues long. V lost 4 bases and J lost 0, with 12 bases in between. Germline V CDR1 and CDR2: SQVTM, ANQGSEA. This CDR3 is CSVVATASNTGELFF. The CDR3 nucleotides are TGCAGCGTTGTAGCCACCGCCTCGAACACCGGGGAGCTGTTTTTT.

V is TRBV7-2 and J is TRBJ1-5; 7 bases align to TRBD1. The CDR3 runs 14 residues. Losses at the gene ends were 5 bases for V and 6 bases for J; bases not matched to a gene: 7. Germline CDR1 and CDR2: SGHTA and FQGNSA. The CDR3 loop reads CASSLHQGGQPQHF. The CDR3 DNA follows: TGTGCCAGCAGCCTTCATCAGGGGGGTCAGCCCCAGCATTTT.

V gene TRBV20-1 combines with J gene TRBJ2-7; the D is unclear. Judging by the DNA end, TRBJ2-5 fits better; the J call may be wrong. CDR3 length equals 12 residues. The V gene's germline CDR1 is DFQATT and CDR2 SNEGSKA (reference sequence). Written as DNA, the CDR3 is TGCAGTGCTAGAGCCCCTGGGCAGACCCAGTACTTC. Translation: CSARAPGQTQYF.

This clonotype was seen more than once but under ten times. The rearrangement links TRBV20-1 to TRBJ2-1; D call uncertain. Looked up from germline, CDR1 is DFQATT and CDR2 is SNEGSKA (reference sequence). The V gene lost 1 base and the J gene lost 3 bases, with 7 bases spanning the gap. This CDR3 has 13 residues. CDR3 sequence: CSARVGIYNEQFF. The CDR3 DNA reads TGCAGTGCTAGAGTTGGGATCTACAATGAGCAGTTCTTC.

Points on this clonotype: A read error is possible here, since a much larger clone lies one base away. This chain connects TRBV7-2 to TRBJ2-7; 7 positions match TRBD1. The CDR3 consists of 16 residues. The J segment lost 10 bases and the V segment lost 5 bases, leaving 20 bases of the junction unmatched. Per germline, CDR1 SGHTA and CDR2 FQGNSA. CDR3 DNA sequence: TGTGCCAGCAGCCTCAGCTTAGGGACAGCCCAAAACAGTCAGTACTTC. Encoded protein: CASSLSLGTAQNSQYF.

The CDR3 protein is CSVEGGQKRKAFF. The CDR3 DNA follows: TGCAGCGTTGAAGGGGGTCAGAAGAGAAAAGCTTTCTTT. The V and J genes are TRBV29-1 and TRBJ1-1; no clear D gene. Trimming shortened V by 1 base and J by 9 bases, and 15 bases separated the two germline ends. The CDR3 is 13 amino acids. The germline V gene has CDR1 SQVTM and CDR2 ANQGSEA.

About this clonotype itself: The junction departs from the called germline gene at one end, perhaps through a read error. The chain's CDR3 is CASSFGLQGNSPPHF. CDR3 sequence (DNA): TGTGCCAGCAGTTTTGGCTTGCAGGGGAATTCACCCCCCCACTTT. The chain employs TRBV12-3 or TRBV12-4 and TRBJ1-6; D may be TRBD1 (6 bases). This CDR3 comprises 15 residues.

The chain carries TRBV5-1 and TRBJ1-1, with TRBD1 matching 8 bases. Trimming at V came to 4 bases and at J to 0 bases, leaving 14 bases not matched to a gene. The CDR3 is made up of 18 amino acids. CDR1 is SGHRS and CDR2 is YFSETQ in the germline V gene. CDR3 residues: CASSLWSRDRNMNTEAFF. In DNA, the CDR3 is TGCGCCAGCAGCCTGTGGTCCCGGGACAGGAATATGAACACTGAAGCTTTCTTT.

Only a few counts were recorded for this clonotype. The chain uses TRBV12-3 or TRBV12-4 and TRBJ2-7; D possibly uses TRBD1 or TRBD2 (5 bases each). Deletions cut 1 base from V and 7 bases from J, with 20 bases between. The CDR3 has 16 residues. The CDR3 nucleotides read TGTGCCAGCAGTTTAGAGGGACCGCCGACGCCCAATGAGCAGTACTTC. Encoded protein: CASSLEGPPTPNEQYF.